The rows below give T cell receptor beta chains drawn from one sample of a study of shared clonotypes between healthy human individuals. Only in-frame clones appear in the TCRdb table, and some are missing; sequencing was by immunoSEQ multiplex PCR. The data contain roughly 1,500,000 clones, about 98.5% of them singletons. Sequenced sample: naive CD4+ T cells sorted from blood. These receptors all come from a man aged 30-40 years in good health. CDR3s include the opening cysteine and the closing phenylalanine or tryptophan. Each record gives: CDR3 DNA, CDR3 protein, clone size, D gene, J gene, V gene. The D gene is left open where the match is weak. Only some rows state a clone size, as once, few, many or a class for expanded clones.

TGCGCCAGCAGCCAAGGTGGCAGACGGGAGCTGTTTTTT	CASSQGGRRELFF	-	-	TRBJ2-2	TRBV4-3
TGTGCCAGCAGCCAGTGGGCTAGCGGGAGCAGCAGCTCCTACAATGAGCAGTTCTTC	CASSQWASGSSSSYNEQFF	-	TRBD2	TRBJ2-1	TRBV6-4
TGTGCCAGCAGCGCAACGGCGGGACAACTCTACGAGCAGTACTTC	CASSATAGQLYEQYF	-	-	TRBJ2-7	TRBV5-4
TGTGCCAGCTCACCAAATTCTCTAGCGGGAACAACCGGGGAGCTGTTTTTT	CASSPNSLAGTTGELFF	-	TRBD2	TRBJ2-2	TRBV18
TGTGCCAGCTCACCCCCGGGACAGGGATCGGGCACAGATACGCAGTATTTT	CASSPPGQGSGTDTQYF	-	TRBD1	TRBJ2-3	TRBV18
TGTGCCAGCAGCTTACAGACTAGAGATACGCAGTATTTT	CASSLQTRDTQYF	-	-	TRBJ2-3	TRBV13
TGTGCCAGCAGTGACGGACAGGAGCAGTACTTC	CASSDGQEQYF	-	-	TRBJ2-7	TRBV6-5
TGTGCCAGCAGTAGGGACAGTCACGAGCAGTACTTC	CASSRDSHEQYF	-	TRBD1	TRBJ2-7	TRBV2
TGTGCCAGCAGCCCACAGGGGAATGAGCAGTTCTTC	CASSPQGNEQFF	-	TRBD1	TRBJ2-1	TRBV6-5
TGTGCCAGCAGGGATGACAGAGAAAAAGCTTTCTTT	CASRDDREKAFF	-	-	TRBJ1-1	TRBV2
TGTGCCAGCAGCCTACAGACAGGGGGCGAGCAGTACTTC	CASSLQTGGEQYF	-	TRBD1	TRBJ2-7	TRBV7-2
TGTGCCAGCAGCTTAGGCGCACTAGCGGGAGGTTTTAGGCAGTTCTTC	CASSLGALAGGFRQFF	-	TRBD2	TRBJ2-1	TRBV13
TGTGCCAGTAGTGAACAGGGGGAGTATGGCTACACCTTC	CASSEQGEYGYTF	-	TRBD1	TRBJ1-2	TRBV19
TGTGCCAGCAGTCTGAAGGGAGCCTACAATGAGCAGTTCTTC	CASSLKGAYNEQFF	-	-	TRBJ2-1	TRBV27
TGCGCCAGCAGTCCGGGACCCGGGGACGAGCAGTACTTC	CASSPGPGDEQYF	-	-	TRBJ2-7	TRBV10-1
TGTGCCAGCAGCTTAAGATTATACGGCTATTATGGCTACACCTTC	CASSLRLYGYYGYTF	-	-	TRBJ1-2	TRBV7-2
TGTGCCATCAGTGAGTCGGCGGGAGCCCCCTACAATGAGCAGTTCTTC	CAISESAGAPYNEQFF	-	TRBD2	TRBJ2-1	TRBV10-3
TGTGCCAGCAGCTTGGCCGGGACTGGGGCAAATGAGCAGTTCTTC	CASSLAGTGANEQFF	-	-	TRBJ2-1	TRBV7-8
TGTGCCAGCAAAACACGGAGGGACATAGAATCCTATGGCTACACCTTC	CASKTRRDIESYGYTF	-	-	TRBJ1-2	TRBV27
TGCGCCAGCAGTGCCGGGACTAGCCGCTACGAGCAGTACTTC	CASSAGTSRYEQYF	-	TRBD2	TRBJ2-7	TRBV10-2
TGTGCCAGCAGCTCGAGGAAAGGGGACACCGGGGAGCTGTTTTTT	CASSSRKGDTGELFF	once	-	TRBJ2-2	TRBV9
TGTGCCAGTAGTACCCGGGGTAGCGGGAGATATGAGCAGTTCTTC	CASSTRGSGRYEQFF	-	TRBD2	TRBJ2-1	TRBV19
TGTGCCAGCAGTTCTGGGACAGGGGCTGTGTCGGCCCAGTACTTC	CASSSGTGAVSAQYF	once	TRBD1	TRBJ2-5	TRBV28
TGTGCCAGCAGCTATTGGGGTAGGACATTGACAGGGTCTGGCAATGAGCAGTTCTTC	CASSYWGRTLTGSGNEQFF	-	TRBD1	TRBJ2-1	TRBV5-6
TGTGCCACCAGCAGAGACCGGCATCAGCCCCAGCATTTT	CATSRDRHQPQHF	-	-	TRBJ1-5	TRBV15
TGTGCCAGCACCTGGCGGGGGCCCTACACAGATACGCAGTATTTT	CASTWRGPYTDTQYF	-	-	TRBJ2-3	TRBV27
TGTGCCAGCAGTTTAGGACGAGCAGGGTTTAATGGCTACACCTTC	CASSLGRAGFNGYTF	-	-	TRBJ1-2	TRBV28
TGTGCCAGCAGACAGGGGCCTTATGGCTACACCTTC	CASRQGPYGYTF	-	TRBD1	TRBJ1-2	TRBV28
TGTGCCATCAGTGTAAAGAGTCCTGTCACAGATACGCAGTATTTT	CAISVKSPVTDTQYF	-	-	TRBJ2-3	TRBV10-3
TGTGCCAGCTCACGGGAGGAGGGCCCTGGAAACACCATATATTTT	CASSREEGPGNTIYF	-	-	TRBJ1-3	TRBV18
TGTGCCAGTAGTTTAGACAGGGTCCTTCTTCACGTGCATTTT	CASSLDRVLLHVHF	-	TRBD1	TRBJ1-5	TRBV28
TGTGCCAGCAGCTTACTCCAAGGGTACAATGAGCAGTTCTTC	CASSLLQGYNEQFF	-	-	TRBJ2-1	TRBV11-2
TGTGCCAGCAGTTTCCAGGGGGCTTCAACCTTC	CASSFQGASTF	-	TRBD1	TRBJ1-2	TRBV28
TGTGCCAGCAGCCCTAACTCTGGGGCCAACGTCCTGACTTTC	CASSPNSGANVLTF	-	-	TRBJ2-6	TRBV7-9
TGCGCCAGCAGCAAAACTCCCACAGATACGCAGTATTTT	CASSKTPTDTQYF	-	-	TRBJ2-3	TRBV5-1
TGTGCCTGGACCCGAGCCTCCTACGAGCAGTACTTC	CAWTRASYEQYF	-	-	TRBJ2-7	TRBV30
TGTGCCAGTAGTATAGCCCCATTTCGCTACGAGCAGTACTTC	CASSIAPFRYEQYF	once	-	TRBJ2-7	TRBV19
TGTGCCAGCAGTCTCCGACTGGAAGGCTACACCTTC	CASSLRLEGYTF	-	-	TRBJ1-2	TRBV6-1
TGTGCCAGCAGAGCCGGGACAGGGGTTCGGGAGGAAAAACTGTTTTTT	CASRAGTGVREEKLFF	-	TRBD1	TRBJ1-4	TRBV2
TGTGCCAGCACCCCATTCCGTTGGGGGCAGGGAAGCACTGAAGCTTTCTTT	CASTPFRWGQGSTEAFF	-	-	TRBJ1-1	TRBV28
TGTGCCAGCAGCACCCAGGGGGGAGGGCTCAGCACTGAAGCTTTCTTT	CASSTQGGGLSTEAFF	-	TRBD1	TRBJ1-1	TRBV9